Shown below are 2 T cell receptor beta chains from a single sample sequenced in a study of shared clonotypes between healthy human individuals. Naive CD8 populations comprised CD45RO-negative cells positively selected for CCR7, excluding terminally differentiated effector memory CD45RA+ cells. Only in-frame clones appear in the TCRdb table, and some are missing; sequencing was by immunoSEQ multiplex PCR. The table has approximately 2,000,000 clones, 90% to 95% seen once. The sequencing input was naive CD8+ T cells from PBMCs. The source is a man aged 18 to 29 in good health. Some clones in this sample may be carry-over from other donors' samples.

The chain couples TRBV7-9 to TRBJ1-1; the D is unclear. CDR1 SEHNR and CDR2 FQNEAQ come from the germline V gene (reference sequence). The CDR3 has 12 amino acids. Trimming cost V 2 bases and J 11 bases, with 12 bases left between them. The CDR3, as DNA: TGTGCCAGCAGCTTACAGAGAGTTGGGGCTTTCTTT. Protein: CASSLQRVGAFF. Filled out from reference TRBV7-9 and TRBJ1-1, the complete variable domain reads DTGVSQNPRHKITKRGQNVTFRCDPISEHNRLYWYRQTLGQGPEFLTYFQNEAQLEKSRLLSDRFSAERPKGSFSTLEIQRTEQGDSAMYLCASSLQRVGAFFGQGTRLTVV.

This clone appeared a single time. The CDR3 nucleotides are TGCAGCGCCCTAGAGGGAAGAGGCGAAAAACTGTTTTTT. It specifies CSALEGRGEKLFF. The V and J genes are TRBV29-1 and TRBJ1-4; D uncertain. Germline V gene lookup returns CDR1 SQVTM and CDR2 ANQGSEA. Trimming removed 7 bases at V and 8 bases at J, with 17 bases between. This CDR3 contains 13 residues.